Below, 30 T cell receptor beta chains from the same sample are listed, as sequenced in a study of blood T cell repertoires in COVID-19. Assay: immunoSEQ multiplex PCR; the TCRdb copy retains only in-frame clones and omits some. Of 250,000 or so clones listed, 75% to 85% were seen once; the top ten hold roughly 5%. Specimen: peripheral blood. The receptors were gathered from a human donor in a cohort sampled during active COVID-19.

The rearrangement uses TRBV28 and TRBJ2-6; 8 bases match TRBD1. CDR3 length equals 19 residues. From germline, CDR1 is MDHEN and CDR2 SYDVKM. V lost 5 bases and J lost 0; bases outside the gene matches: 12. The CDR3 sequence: CASSGTGGGLTSGANVLTF. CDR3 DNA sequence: TGTGCCAGCAGTGGGACAGGTGGGGGGCTAACCTCTGGGGCCAACGTCCTGACTTTC.

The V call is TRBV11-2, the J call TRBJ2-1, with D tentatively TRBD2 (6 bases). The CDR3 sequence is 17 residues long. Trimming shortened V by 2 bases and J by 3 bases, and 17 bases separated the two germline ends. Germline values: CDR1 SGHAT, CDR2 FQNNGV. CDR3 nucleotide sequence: TGTGCCAGCAGCTTATTTGGTGGTAGCGGTTACTACAATGAGCAGTTCTTC. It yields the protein CASSLFGGSGYYNEQFF.

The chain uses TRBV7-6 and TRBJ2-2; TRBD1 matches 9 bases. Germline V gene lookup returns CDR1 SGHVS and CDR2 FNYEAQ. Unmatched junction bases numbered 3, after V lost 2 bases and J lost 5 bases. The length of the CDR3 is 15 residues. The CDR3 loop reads CASSLRTGETGELFF. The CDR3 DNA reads TGTGCCAGCAGCTTAAGGACAGGGGAGACCGGGGAGCTGTTTTTT.

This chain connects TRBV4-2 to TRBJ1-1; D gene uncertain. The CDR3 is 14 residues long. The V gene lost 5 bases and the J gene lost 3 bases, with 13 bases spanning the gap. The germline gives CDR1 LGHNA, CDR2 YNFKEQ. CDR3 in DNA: TGTGCCAGCAGCGCTACCGGGGTAGACACTGAAGCTTTCTTT. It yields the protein CASSATGVDTEAFF.

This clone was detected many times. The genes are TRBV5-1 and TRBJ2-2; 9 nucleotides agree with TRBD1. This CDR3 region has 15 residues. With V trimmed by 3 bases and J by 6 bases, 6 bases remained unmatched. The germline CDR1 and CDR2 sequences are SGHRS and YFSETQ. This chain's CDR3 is CASSWWDRVAGELFF. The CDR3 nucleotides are TGCGCCAGCAGCTGGTGGGACAGGGTTGCCGGGGAGCTGTTTTTT.

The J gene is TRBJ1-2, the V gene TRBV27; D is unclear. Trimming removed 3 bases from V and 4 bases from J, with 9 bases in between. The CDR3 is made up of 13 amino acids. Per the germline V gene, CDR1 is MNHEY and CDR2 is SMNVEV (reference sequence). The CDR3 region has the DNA TGTGCCAGCAGTTTGGGTCCAGGCTATGGCTACACCTTC. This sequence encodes CASSLGPGYGYTF.

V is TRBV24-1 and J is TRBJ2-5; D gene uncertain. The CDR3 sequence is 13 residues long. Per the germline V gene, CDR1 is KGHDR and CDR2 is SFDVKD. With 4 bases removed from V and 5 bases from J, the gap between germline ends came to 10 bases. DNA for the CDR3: TGTGCCACCAGTGACGTAGCTCGGGAGACCCAGTACTTC. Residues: CATSDVARETQYF.

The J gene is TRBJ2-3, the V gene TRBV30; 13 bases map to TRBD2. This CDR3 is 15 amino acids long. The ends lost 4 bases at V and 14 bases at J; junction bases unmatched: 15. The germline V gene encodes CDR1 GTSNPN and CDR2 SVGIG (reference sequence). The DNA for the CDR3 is TGTGCCTGGACCCCTACCGGACTAGCGGGGGCCTCTGGGTATTTT. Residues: CAWTPTGLAGASGYF.

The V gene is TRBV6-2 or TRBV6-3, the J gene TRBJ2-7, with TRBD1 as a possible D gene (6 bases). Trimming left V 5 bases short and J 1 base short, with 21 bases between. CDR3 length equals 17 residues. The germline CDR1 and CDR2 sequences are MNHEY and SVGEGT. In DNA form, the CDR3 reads TGTGCCAGCAGTCTTGGACGGTGGGATCAGGGGTCCTACGAGCAGTACTTC. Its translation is CASSLGRWDQGSYEQYF.

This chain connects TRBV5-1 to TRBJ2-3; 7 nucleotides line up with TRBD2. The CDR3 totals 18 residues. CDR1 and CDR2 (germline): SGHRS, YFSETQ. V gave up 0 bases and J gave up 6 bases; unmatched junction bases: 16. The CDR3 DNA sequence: TGCGCCAGCAGCTTGGCAATCTTCCGGGGGAGGGCCCACGATACGCAGTATTTT. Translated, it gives CASSLAIFRGRAHDTQYF.

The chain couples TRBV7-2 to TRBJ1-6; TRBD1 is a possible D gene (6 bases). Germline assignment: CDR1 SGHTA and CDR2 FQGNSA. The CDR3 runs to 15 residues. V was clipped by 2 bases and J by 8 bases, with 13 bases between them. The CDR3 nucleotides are TGTGCCAGCAGCTTAAGACAAGGGGGGGATTCACCCCTCCACTTT. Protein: CASSLRQGGDSPLHF.

In DNA, the CDR3 is TGTGCCAGCAGTTTAATTAGCCTAGCGGGGACGAGCTACAATGAGCAGTTCTTC. This gives the protein CASSLISLAGTSYNEQFF. The chain has TRBV28 and TRBJ2-1; 9 positions match TRBD2. This CDR3 is 18 amino acids long. Trimming cost V 2 bases and J 3 bases; bases outside gene matches: 11. Germline V gene data show CDR1 as MDHEN and CDR2 as SYDVKM.

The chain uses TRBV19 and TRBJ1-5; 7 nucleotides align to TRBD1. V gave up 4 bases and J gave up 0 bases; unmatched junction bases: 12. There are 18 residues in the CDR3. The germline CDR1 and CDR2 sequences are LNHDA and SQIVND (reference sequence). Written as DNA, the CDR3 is TGTGCCAGTAGTAACCGGGACAGAAGAATTATTAGCAATCAGCCCCAGCATTTT. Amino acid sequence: CASSNRDRRIISNQPQHF.

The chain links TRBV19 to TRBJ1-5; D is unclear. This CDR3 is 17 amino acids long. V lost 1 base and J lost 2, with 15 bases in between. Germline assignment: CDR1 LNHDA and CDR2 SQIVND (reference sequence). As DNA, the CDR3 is TGTGCCAGTAGTATAGGACGGCCGGGAGGCGGCAATCAGCCCCAGCATTTT. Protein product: CASSIGRPGGGNQPQHF.

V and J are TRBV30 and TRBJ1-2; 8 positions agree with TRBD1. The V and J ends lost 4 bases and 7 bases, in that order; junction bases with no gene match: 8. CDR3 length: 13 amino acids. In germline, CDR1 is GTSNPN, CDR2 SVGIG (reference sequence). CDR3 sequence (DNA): TGTGCCTGGACCCCAGGACAGGGCTCTGGCTACACCTTC. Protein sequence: CAWTPGQGSGYTF.

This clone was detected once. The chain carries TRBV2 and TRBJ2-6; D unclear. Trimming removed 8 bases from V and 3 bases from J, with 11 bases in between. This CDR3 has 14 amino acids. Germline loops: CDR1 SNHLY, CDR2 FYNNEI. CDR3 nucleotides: TGTGCCAGCGCTAACGAGAATGGGGCCAACGTCCTGACTTTC. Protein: CASANENGANVLTF.

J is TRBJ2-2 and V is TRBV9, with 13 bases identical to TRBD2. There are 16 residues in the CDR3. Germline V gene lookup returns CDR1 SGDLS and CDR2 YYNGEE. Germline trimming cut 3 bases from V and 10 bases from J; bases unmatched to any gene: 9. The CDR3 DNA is TGTGCCAGCAGCGCCCGAGACACTAGCGGGAGGGAGGAGCTGTTTTTT. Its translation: CASSARDTSGREELFF.

As DNA, the CDR3 is TGTGCCAGCGGGACAGGGCAGGGCAATGAGCAGTTCTTC. Translated: CASGTGQGNEQFF. The V gene is TRBV7-2, the J gene TRBJ2-1; 9 bases are a match to TRBD1. V lost 8 bases and J lost 6; bases outside the gene matches: 5. The CDR3 contains 13 residues. Germline V CDR1 and CDR2: SGHTA, FQGNSA.

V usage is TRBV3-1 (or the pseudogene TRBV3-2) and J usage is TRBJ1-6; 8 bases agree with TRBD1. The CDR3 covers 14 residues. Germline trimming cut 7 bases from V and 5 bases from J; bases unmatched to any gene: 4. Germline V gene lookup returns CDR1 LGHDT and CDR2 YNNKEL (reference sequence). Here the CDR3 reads CASKDRVHNSPLHF. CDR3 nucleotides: TGTGCCAGCAAGGACAGGGTTCATAATTCACCCCTCCACTTT.

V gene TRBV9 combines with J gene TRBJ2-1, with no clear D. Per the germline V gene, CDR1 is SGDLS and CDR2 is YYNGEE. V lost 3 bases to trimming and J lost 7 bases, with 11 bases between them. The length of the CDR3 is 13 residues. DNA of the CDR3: TGTGCCAGCAGCGCCCGTTACGGGAATGAGCAGTTCTTC. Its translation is CASSARYGNEQFF.

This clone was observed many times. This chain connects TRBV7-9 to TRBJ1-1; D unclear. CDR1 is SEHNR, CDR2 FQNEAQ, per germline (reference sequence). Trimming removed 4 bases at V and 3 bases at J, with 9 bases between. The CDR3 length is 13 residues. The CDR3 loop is CASSSGRDTEAFF. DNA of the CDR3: TGTGCCAGCAGCTCCGGTCGTGACACTGAAGCTTTCTTT.

As DNA, the CDR3 is TGTGCCAGCAGTTCCTTCACAGGGGGGGTCTCCTACGAGCAGTACTTC. Its protein product is CASSSFTGGVSYEQYF. The gene calls are TRBV28 and TRBJ2-7; TRBD1 might be the D (8 bases). CDR1 MDHEN and CDR2 SYDVKM come from the germline V gene. CDR3 length: 16 amino acids. V was pared by 4 bases and J by 0 bases, with 16 bases between.

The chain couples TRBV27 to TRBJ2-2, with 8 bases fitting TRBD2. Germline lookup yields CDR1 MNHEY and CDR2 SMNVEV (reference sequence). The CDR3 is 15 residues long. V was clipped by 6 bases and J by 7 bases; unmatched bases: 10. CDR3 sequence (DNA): TGTGCCAGCAGCCCCGGGACTAGTTTGGTCGGGGAGCTGTTTTTT. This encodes CASSPGTSLVGELFF.

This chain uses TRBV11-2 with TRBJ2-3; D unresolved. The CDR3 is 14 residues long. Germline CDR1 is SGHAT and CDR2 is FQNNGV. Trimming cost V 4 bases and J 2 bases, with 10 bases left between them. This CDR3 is CASSSKTATDTQYF. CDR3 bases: TGTGCCAGCAGCTCAAAAACAGCCACAGATACGCAGTATTTT.

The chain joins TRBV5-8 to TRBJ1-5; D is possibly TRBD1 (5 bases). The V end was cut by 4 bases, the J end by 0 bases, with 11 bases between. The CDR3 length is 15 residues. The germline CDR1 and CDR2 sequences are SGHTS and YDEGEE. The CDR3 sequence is CASSPRQTSNQPQHF. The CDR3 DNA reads TGTGCCAGCAGCCCTCGACAGACTAGCAATCAGCCCCAGCATTTT. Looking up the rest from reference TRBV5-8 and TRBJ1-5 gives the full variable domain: EAGVTQSPTHLIKTRGQQATLRCSPISGHTSVYWYQQALGLGLQFLLWYDEGEERNRGNFPPRFSGRQFPNYSSELNVNALELEDSALYLCASSPRQTSNQPQHFGDGTRLSIL.

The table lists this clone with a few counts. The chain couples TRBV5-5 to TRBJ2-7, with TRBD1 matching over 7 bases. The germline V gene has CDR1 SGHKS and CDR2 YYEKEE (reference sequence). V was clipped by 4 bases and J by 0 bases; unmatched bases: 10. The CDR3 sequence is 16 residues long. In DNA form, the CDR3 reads TGTGCCAGCAGCCCCGGCCCGGACAGGAGCTCCTACGAGCAGTACTTC. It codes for CASSPGPDRSSYEQYF.

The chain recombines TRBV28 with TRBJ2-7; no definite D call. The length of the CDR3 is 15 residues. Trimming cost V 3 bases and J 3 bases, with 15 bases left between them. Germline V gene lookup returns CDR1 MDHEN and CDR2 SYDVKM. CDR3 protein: CASSFYPQANYEQYF. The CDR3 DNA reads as TGTGCCAGCAGTTTTTATCCGCAGGCGAACTACGAGCAGTACTTC.

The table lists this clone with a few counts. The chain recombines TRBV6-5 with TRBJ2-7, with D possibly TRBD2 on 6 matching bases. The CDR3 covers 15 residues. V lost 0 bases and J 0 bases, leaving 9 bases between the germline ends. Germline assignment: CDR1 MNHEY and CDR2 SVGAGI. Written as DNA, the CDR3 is TGTGCCAGCAGTTACTCCGCGGGGAGCTCCTACGAGCAGTACTTC. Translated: CASSYSAGSSYEQYF.

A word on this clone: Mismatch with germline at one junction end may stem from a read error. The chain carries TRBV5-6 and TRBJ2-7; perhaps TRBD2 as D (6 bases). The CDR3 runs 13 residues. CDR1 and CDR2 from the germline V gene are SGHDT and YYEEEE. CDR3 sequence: CASSYGTRGAPAF. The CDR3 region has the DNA TGTGCCAGCAGCTATGGGACTCGTGGAGCCCCTGCTTTC.

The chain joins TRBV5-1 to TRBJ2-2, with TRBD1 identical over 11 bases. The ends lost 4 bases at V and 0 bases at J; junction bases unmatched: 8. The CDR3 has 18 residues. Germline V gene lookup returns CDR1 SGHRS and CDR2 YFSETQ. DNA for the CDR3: TGCGCCAGCAGCCCGCTACCGGGACAGGGGGCGAACACCGGGGAGCTGTTTTTT. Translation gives CASSPLPGQGANTGELFF.